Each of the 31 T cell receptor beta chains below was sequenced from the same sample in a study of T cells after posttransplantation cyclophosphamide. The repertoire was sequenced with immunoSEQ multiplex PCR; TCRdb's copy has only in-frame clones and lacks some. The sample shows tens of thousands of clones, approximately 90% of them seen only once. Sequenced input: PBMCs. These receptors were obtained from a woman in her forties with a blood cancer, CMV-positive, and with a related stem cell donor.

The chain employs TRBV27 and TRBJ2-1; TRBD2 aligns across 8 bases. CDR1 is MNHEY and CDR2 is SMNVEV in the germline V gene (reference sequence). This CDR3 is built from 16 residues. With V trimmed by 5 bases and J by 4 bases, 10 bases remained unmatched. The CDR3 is CASSPPGGALYNEQFF. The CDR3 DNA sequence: TGTGCCAGCAGTCCCCCCGGGGGGGCCCTTTACAATGAGCAGTTCTTC.

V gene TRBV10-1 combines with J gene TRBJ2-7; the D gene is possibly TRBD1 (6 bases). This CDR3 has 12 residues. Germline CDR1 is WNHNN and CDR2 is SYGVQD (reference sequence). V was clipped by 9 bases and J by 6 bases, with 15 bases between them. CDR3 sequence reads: CASTGREGEQYF. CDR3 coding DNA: TGCGCCAGTACAGGGCGAGAGGGCGAGCAGTACTTC.

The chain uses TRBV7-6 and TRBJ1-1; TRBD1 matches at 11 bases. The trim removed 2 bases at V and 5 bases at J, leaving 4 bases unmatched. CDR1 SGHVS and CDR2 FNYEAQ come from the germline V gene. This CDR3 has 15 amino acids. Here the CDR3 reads CASSLSGTGGTEAFF. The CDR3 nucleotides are TGTGCCAGCAGCTTAAGCGGGACAGGGGGAACTGAAGCTTTCTTT.

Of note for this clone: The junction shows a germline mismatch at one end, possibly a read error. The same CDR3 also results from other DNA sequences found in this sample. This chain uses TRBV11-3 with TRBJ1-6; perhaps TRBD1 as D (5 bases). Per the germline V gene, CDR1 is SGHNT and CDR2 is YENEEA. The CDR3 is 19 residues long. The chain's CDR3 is CASSLLRRASGPYNSPLHF. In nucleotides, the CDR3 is TGTGCCAGCAGCTTACTTCGCAGGGCCTCCGGCCCCTATAATTCCCCCCTCCACTTT.

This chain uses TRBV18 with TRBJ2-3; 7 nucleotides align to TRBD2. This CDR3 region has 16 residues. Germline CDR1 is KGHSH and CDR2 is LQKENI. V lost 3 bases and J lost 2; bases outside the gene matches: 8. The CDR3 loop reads CASSPSLLADTDTQYF. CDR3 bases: TGTGCCAGCTCACCTTCTTTGCTAGCGGACACAGATACGCAGTATTTT.

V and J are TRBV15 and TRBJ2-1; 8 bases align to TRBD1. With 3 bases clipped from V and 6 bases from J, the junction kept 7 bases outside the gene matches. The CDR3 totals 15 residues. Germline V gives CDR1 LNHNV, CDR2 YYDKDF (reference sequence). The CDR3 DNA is TGTGCCACCAGCAGGACGACAGGGGATGTCAATGAGCAGTTCTTC. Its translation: CATSRTTGDVNEQFF.

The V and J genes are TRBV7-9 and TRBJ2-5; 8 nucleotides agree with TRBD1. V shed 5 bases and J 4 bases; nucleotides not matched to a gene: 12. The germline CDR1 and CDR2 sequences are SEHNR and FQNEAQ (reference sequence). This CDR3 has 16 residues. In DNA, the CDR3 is TGTGCCAGCAGCCCGAGAGCAGGGGGCAATATAGAGACCCAGTACTTC. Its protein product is CASSPRAGGNIETQYF.

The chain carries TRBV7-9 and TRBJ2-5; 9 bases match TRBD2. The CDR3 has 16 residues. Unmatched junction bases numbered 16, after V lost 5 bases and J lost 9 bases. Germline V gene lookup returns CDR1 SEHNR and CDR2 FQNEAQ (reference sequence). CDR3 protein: CASSLGDSGGPRPQYF. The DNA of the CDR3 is TGTGCCAGCAGCCTGGGAGATAGCGGGGGCCCTCGGCCCCAGTACTTC.

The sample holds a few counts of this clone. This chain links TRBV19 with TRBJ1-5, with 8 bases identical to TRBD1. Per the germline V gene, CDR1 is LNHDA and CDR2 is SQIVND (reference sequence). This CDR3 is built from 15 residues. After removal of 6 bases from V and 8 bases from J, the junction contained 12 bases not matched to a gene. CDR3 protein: CASRAGGASWEPQHF. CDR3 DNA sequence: TGTGCCAGTAGGGCAGGGGGCGCTTCGTGGGAGCCCCAGCATTTT.

CDR3 in DNA: TGCGCCAGCAGCCCCCGGGACAGGGCCGGGGAGCTGTTTTTT. Protein sequence: CASSPRDRAGELFF. This chain joins TRBV4-1 and TRBJ2-2, with 9 bases matching TRBD1. Germline CDR1 reads MGHRA; CDR2 reads YSYEKL. CDR3 length equals 14 residues. V trimming: 4 bases; J trimming: 6 bases; junction bases outside the gene matches: 3.

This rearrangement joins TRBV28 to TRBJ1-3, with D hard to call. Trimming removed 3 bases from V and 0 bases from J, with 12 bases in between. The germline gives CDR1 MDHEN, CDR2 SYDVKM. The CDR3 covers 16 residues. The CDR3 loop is CASSFEGPTSGNTIYF. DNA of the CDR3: TGTGCCAGCAGTTTTGAGGGTCCGACCTCTGGAAACACCATATATTTT.

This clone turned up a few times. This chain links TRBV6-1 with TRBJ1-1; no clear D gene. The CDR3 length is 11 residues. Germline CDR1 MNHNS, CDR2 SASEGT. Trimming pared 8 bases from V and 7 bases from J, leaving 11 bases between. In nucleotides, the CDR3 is TGTGCCAGCTGGGGAGACGGTGAAGCTTTCTTT. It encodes CASWGDGEAFF.

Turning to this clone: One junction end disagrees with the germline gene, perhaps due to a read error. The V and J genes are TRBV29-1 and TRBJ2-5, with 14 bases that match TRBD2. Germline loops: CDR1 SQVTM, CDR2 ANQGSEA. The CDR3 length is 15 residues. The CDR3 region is CSVPKGGLAGEGMDF. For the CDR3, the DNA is TGCAGCGTGCCTAAGGGGGGACTAGCGGGGGAGGGTATGGACTTC.

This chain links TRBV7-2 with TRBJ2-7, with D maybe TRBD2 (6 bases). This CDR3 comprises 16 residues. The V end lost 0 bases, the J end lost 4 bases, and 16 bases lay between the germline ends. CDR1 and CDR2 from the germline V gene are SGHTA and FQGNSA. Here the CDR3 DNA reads TGTGCCAGCAGCTTAGCGGGCGGGGCTAATCTATACGAGCAGTACTTC. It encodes CASSLAGGANLYEQYF.

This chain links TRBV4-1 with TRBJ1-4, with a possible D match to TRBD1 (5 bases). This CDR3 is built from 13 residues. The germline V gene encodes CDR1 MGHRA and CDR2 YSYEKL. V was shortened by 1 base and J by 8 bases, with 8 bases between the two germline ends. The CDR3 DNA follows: TGCGCCAGCAGCCAAGGGGAGGGGGAAAAACTGTTTTTT. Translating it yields CASSQGEGEKLFF.

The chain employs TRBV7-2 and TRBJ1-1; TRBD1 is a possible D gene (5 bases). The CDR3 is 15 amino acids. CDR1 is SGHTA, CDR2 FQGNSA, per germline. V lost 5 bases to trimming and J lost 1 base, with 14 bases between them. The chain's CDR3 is CASSPGGRENTEAFF. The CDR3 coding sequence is TGTGCCAGCAGCCCGGGAGGCAGGGAGAACACTGAAGCTTTCTTT.

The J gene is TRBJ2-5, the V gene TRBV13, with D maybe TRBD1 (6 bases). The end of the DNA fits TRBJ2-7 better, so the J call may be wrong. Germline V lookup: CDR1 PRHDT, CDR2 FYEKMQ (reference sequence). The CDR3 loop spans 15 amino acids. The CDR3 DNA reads TGTGCCAGCAGCTTAGAGGGGGAACCAACCTACGAGCAGTACTTC. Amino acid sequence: CASSLEGEPTYEQYF.

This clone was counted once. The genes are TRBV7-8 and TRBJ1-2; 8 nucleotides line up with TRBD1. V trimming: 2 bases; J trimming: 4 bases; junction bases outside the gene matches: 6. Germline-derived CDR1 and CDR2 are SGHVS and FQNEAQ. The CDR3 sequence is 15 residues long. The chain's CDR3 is CASSLSGGRSYGYTF. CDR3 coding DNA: TGTGCCAGCAGCTTATCAGGGGGCCGCAGCTATGGCTACACCTTC.

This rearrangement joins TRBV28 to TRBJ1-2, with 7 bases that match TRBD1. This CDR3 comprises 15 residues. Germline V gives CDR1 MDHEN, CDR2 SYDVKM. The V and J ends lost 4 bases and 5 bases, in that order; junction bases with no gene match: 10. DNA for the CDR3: TGTGCCAGCAGTTCACCGGGACAGAGTTTTTATGGCTACACCTTC. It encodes CASSSPGQSFYGYTF.

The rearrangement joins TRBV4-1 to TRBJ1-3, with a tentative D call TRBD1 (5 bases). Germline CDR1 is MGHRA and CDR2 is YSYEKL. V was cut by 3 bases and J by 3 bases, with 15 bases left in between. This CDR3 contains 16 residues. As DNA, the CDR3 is TGCGCCAGCAGCCAGGGAACGGGGGGATTTGGAAACACCATATATTTT. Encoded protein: CASSQGTGGFGNTIYF.

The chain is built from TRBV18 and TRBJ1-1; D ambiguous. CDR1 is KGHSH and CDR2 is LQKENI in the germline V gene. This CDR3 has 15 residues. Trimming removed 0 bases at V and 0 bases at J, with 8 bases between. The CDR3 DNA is TGTGCCAGCTCACCACCGGCAGGCATGAACACTGAAGCTTTCTTT. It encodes CASSPPAGMNTEAFF.

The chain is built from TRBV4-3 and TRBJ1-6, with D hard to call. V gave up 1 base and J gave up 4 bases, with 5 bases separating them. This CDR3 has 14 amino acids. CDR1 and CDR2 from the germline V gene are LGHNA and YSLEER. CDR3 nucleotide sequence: TGCGCCAGCAGCCAAGGAGGGTATAATTCACCCCTCCACTTT. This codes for CASSQGGYNSPLHF.

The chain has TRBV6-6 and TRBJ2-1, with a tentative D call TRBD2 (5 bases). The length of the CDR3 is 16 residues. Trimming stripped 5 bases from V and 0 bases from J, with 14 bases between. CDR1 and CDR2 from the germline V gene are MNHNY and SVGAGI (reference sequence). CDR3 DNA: TGTGCCAGCAGTCGGACTGGCCCCAGCTCCTACAATGAGCAGTTCTTC. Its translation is CASSRTGPSSYNEQFF.

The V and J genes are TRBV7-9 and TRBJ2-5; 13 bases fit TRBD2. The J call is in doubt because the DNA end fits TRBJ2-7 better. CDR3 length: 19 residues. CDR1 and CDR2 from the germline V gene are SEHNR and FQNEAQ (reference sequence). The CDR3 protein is CASSVRRTSGGRLSYEQYF. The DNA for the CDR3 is TGTGCCAGCAGCGTCCGGAGGACTAGCGGGGGAAGACTCTCCTACGAGCAGTACTTC.

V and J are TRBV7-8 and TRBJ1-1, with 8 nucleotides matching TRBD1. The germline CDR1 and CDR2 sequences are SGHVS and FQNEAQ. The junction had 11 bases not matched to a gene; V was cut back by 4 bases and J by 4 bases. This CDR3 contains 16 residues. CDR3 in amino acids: CASSSGGAGLGTEAFF. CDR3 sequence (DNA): TGTGCCAGCAGCTCAGGGGGCGCGGGTTTAGGCACTGAAGCTTTCTTT.

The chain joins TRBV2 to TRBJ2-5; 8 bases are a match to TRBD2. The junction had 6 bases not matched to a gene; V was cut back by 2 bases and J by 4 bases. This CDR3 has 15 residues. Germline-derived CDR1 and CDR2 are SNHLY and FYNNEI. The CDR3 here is CASSEKWTSLETQYF. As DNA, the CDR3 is TGTGCCAGCAGTGAAAAATGGACTAGCTTAGAGACCCAGTACTTC.

The CDR3 is CASSLQGATGGYTF. CDR3 nucleotides: TGCGCCAGCAGCTTACAGGGCGCAACGGGAGGCTACACCTTC. The J gene is TRBJ1-2, the V gene TRBV5-1, with D possibly matching TRBD1 (6 bases). CDR3 size: 14 residues. Germline loops: CDR1 SGHRS, CDR2 YFSETQ. With 2 bases removed from V and 8 bases from J, the gap between germline ends came to 16 bases.

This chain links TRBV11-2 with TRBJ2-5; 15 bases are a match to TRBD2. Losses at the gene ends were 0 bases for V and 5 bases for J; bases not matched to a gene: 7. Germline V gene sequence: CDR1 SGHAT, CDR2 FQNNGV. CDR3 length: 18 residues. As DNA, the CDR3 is TGTGCCAGCAGCTTAGATTTGGGACTAGCGGGGGGTGGGGAGACCCAGTACTTC. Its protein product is CASSLDLGLAGGGETQYF.

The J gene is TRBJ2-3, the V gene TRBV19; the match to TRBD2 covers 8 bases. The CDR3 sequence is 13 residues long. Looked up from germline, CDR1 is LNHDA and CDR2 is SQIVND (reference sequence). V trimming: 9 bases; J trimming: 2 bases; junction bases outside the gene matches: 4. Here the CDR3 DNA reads TGTGCCAGCGGGGGGGGATACACAGATACGCAGTATTTT. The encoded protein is CASGGGYTDTQYF.

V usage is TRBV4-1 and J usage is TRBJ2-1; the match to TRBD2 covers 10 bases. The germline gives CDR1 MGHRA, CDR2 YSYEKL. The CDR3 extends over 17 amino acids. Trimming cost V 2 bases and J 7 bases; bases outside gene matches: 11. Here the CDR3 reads CASSQSQAGGPWNEQFF. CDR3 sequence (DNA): TGCGCCAGCAGCCAATCTCAAGCGGGGGGGCCGTGGAATGAGCAGTTCTTC.

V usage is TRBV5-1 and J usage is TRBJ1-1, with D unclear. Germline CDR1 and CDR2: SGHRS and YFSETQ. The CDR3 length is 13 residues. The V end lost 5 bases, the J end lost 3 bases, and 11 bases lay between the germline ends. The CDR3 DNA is TGCGCCAGCAGGCTTTCGGGTTACACTGAAGCTTTCTTT. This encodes CASRLSGYTEAFF.